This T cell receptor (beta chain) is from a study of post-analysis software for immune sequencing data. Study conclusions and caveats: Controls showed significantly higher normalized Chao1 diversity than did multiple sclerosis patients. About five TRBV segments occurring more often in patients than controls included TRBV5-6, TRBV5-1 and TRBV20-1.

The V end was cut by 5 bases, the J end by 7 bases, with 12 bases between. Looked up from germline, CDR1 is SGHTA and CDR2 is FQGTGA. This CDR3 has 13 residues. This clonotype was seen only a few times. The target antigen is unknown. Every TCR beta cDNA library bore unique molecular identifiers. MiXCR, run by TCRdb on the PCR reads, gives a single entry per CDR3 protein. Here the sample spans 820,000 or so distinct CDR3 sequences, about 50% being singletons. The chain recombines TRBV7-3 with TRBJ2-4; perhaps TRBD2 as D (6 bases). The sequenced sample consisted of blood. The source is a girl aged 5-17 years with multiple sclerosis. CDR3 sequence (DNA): TGTGCCAGCAGCCCCACTGGAGGGAACATTCAGTACTTC. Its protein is CASSPTGGNIQYF.